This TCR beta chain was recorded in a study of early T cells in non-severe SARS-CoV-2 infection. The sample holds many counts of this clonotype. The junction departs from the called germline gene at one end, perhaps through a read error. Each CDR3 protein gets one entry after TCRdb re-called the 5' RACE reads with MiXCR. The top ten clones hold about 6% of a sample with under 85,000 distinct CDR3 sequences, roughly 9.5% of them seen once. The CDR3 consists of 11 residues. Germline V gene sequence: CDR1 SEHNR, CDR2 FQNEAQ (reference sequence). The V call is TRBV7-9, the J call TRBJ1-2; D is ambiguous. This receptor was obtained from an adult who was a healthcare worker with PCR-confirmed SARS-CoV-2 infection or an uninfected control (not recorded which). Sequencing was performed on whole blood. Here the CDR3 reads CASSLNLGSSF. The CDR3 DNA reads TGTGCCAGCAGCTTAAATTTGGGCAGCTCCTTC.